A single sample gave rise to the 23 T cell receptor beta chains below, sequenced in a study of PD-L1 blockade in urothelial cancer. Repertoires were generated with immunoSEQ multiplex PCR, while TCRdb's copy carries only in-frame clones and drops some. Found here are roughly 29,000 clones, roughly 80% of them singletons; the top ten hold 2% to 2.5%. This specimen consisted of PBMCs, obtained around atezolizumab (anti-PD-L1) treatment. The receptor set was obtained from a man aged 50 to 59 with urothelial cancer.

V and J are TRBV19 and TRBJ1-1; TRBD1 aligns across 7 bases. Germline V lookup: CDR1 LNHDA, CDR2 SQIVND (reference sequence). The V and J ends lost 6 bases and 5 bases, in that order; junction bases with no gene match: 9. The CDR3 is 14 amino acids. The CDR3 loop is CASSLRQGGTEAFF. The CDR3 DNA sequence: TGTGCCAGTAGCCTCAGACAGGGTGGTACTGAAGCTTTCTTT.

This clone has a handful of counts. The chain recombines TRBV4-1 with TRBJ2-1, with TRBD2 matching over 15 bases. The length of the CDR3 is 21 residues. V was pared by 0 bases and J by 6 bases, with 15 bases of the junction left unmatched. Germline V CDR1 and CDR2: MGHRA, YSYEKL. CDR3 residues: CASSQDGGLAGGPSITNEQFF. The CDR3 nucleotides read TGCGCCAGCAGCCAAGATGGAGGACTAGCGGGAGGGCCGAGTATAACCAATGAGCAGTTCTTC.

The gene calls are TRBV19 and TRBJ1-5; the match to TRBD1 covers 7 bases. With 3 bases clipped from V and 2 bases from J, the junction kept 7 bases outside the gene matches. This CDR3 is 16 amino acids long. Germline V gene lookup returns CDR1 LNHDA and CDR2 SQIVND (reference sequence). The CDR3 protein is CASSINRGGGNQPQHF. The CDR3 nucleotides are TGTGCCAGTAGTATCAACAGGGGAGGAGGCAATCAGCCCCAGCATTTT.

This chain joins TRBV19 and TRBJ1-1, with D possibly matching TRBD1 (6 bases). CDR1 is LNHDA, CDR2 SQIVND, per germline (reference sequence). The CDR3 runs 15 residues. Trimming pared 9 bases from V and 2 bases from J, leaving 19 bases between. The CDR3 DNA follows: TGTGCCAGCCATTACAGGGTAAATTTAAACACTGAAGCTTTCTTT. This encodes CASHYRVNLNTEAFF.

This chain connects TRBV7-3 to TRBJ2-2; 7 bases agree with TRBD1. V was pared by 2 bases and J by 14 bases, with 14 bases of the junction left unmatched. Germline CDR1 and CDR2: SGHTA and FQGTGA. CDR3 length: 15 residues. CDR3 residues: CASSLGRSGQRNLFF. CDR3 bases: TGTGCCAGCAGCTTAGGACGGTCGGGACAGCGGAATCTGTTTTTT. The entire variable domain, with the rest obtained from reference TRBV7-3 and TRBJ2-2, is as follows: GAGVSQTPSNKVTEKGKYVELRCDPISGHTALYWYRQSLGQGPEFLIYFQGTGAADDSGLPNDRFFAVRPEGSVSTLKIQRTERGDSAVYLCASSLGRSGQRNLFFGEGSRLTVL.

The genes are TRBV5-1 and TRBJ2-5; possible D gene TRBD2, 5 bases. V lost 4 bases and J 4 bases, leaving 14 bases between the germline ends. The CDR3 runs 14 residues. The V gene's germline CDR1 is SGHRS and CDR2 YFSETQ. The CDR3 reads CASSLAGMGETQYF. In DNA form, the CDR3 reads TGCGCCAGCAGCCTGGCGGGTATGGGAGAGACCCAGTACTTC. Drawing the rest from reference TRBV5-1 and TRBJ2-5, the complete variable domain is KAGVTQTPRYLIKTRGQQVTLSCSPISGHRSVSWYQQTPGQGLQFLFEYFSETQRNKGNFPGRFSGRQFSNSRSEMNVSTLELGDSALYLCASSLAGMGETQYFGPGTRLLVL.

This clone was counted once. V is TRBV2 and J is TRBJ1-2, with 9 bases that match TRBD1. The CDR3 has 15 residues. V shed 5 bases, J shed 4 bases, and the junction held 8 bases outside the gene matches. The germline V gene has CDR1 SNHLY and CDR2 FYNNEI. For the CDR3, the DNA is TGTGCCAGCAGTCAACAGGGGGCTGGTGGCTATGGCTACACCTTC. It yields the protein CASSQQGAGGYGYTF.

For the CDR3, the DNA is TGTGCCAGCAGTGAACCGGGGGACGGAAACACCATATATTTT. Its protein product is CASSEPGDGNTIYF. This chain connects TRBV25-1 to TRBJ1-3; tentative D call: TRBD1 (5 bases). CDR3 size: 14 residues. V was cut by 2 bases and J by 4 bases, with 9 bases left in between. Germline V lookup: CDR1 MGHDK, CDR2 SYGVNS.

This rearrangement joins TRBV28 to TRBJ1-3; perhaps TRBD1 as D (6 bases). This CDR3 has 16 amino acids. V shed 6 bases and J shed 8 bases, with 23 bases lying between them. Germline CDR1 reads MDHEN; CDR2 reads SYDVKM. The chain's CDR3 is CASRRGGSRGRDTIYF. The CDR3 DNA sequence: TGTGCCAGCAGGAGGGGGGGGAGCCGGGGCCGGGACACCATATATTTT.

V usage is TRBV5-4 and J usage is TRBJ1-3; D gene uncertain. CDR3 length: 14 amino acids. Trimming cost V 4 bases and J 0 bases, with 8 bases left between them. The germline gives CDR1 SGHNT, CDR2 YYREEE (reference sequence). CDR3 in DNA: TGTGCCAGCAGCCGTGCGGGCTCTGGAAACACCATATATTTT. Its translation: CASSRAGSGNTIYF. Full variable domain (missing parts from reference TRBV5-4 and TRBJ1-3): ETGVTQSPTHLIKTRGQQVTLRCSSQSGHNTVSWYQQALGQGPQFIFQYYREEENGRGNFPPRFSGLQFPNYSSELNVNALELDDSALYLCASSRAGSGNTIYFGEGSWLTVV.

The rearrangement links TRBV6-1 to TRBJ2-5, with no clear D. From germline, CDR1 is MNHNS and CDR2 SASEGT. The germline V and J ends were trimmed by 7 bases and 2 bases, with 11 bases remaining between them. This CDR3 is built from 13 residues. DNA for the CDR3: TGTGCCAGCACCAGGTCTGAGCAAGAGACCCAGTACTTC. Amino acids: CASTRSEQETQYF.

The chain has TRBV6-1 and TRBJ2-5; 9 nucleotides match TRBD1. CDR3 length: 14 residues. Trimming at V came to 6 bases and at J to 6 bases, leaving 8 bases not matched to a gene. Germline assignment: CDR1 MNHNS and CDR2 SASEGT. CDR3 sequence (DNA): TGTGCCAGCAGCAGGGGGGGACAGGGACAGACCCAGTACTTC. The encoded protein is CASSRGGQGQTQYF.

V gene TRBV19 combines with J gene TRBJ1-5; D is possibly TRBD1 (5 bases). Germline loops: CDR1 LNHDA, CDR2 SQIVND (reference sequence). Between the trimmed V and J ends, which lost 1 base and 6 bases, there was a span of 7 bases. The CDR3 is 13 residues long. CDR3 DNA: TGTGCCAGTAGTATAGGGGGCACTCAGCCCCAGCATTTT. This encodes CASSIGGTQPQHF.

V gene TRBV14 combines with J gene TRBJ1-1; D not resolved. This CDR3 comprises 13 residues. V lost 4 bases and J 5 bases, leaving 11 bases between the germline ends. CDR1 SGHDN and CDR2 FVKESK come from the germline V gene. The CDR3 sequence is CASSLERGTEAFF. DNA of the CDR3: TGTGCCAGCAGCCTAGAGCGGGGAACTGAAGCTTTCTTT.

The rearrangement joins TRBV6-1 to TRBJ1-5; the match to TRBD1 covers 7 bases. This CDR3 contains 14 residues. V lost 10 bases, J lost 9 bases, and 15 bases stayed unmatched. Germline V gives CDR1 MNHNS, CDR2 SASEGT. The chain's CDR3 is CATKTGTGAWPQHF. As DNA, the CDR3 is TGTGCCACCAAGACGGGAACAGGGGCCTGGCCCCAGCATTTT.

The chain recombines TRBV2 with TRBJ2-5; 9 positions match TRBD1. The CDR3 sequence is 18 residues long. The V segment lost 3 bases and the J segment 4 bases; nucleotides outside the gene matches: 15. Germline CDR1 is SNHLY and CDR2 is FYNNEI. CDR3 nucleotide sequence: TGTGCCAGCAGTGACTTCCGCCGCGGGACAGGGATCTCAGAGACCCAGTACTTC. Residues: CASSDFRRGTGISETQYF.

As DNA, the CDR3 is TGTGCCAGCAGTGCGGCTAGCGGAATGAGCACAGATACGCAGTATTTT. This codes for CASSAASGMSTDTQYF. This chain links TRBV6-1 with TRBJ2-3; 7 bases match TRBD2. Unmatched junction bases numbered 7, after V lost 4 bases and J lost 0 bases. The V gene's germline CDR1 is MNHNS and CDR2 SASEGT. The CDR3 consists of 16 residues.

This clone was found a few times. J is TRBJ1-2 and V is TRBV18; D not resolved. The CDR3 has 13 amino acids. The germline V gene encodes CDR1 KGHSH and CDR2 LQKENI. The germline V and J ends were trimmed by 2 bases and 0 bases, with 4 bases remaining between them. DNA for the CDR3: TGTGCCAGCTCACCAGAGGCTAACTATGGCTACACCTTC. This sequence encodes CASSPEANYGYTF.

The chain carries TRBV4-2 and TRBJ2-1; D may be TRBD1 (6 bases). Trimming left V 3 bases short and J 9 bases short, with 15 bases between. Germline V gene sequence: CDR1 LGHNA, CDR2 YNFKEQ. CDR3 length: 14 amino acids. CDR3 protein: CASSQEQGRVEQFF. CDR3 nucleotide sequence: TGTGCCAGCAGCCAGGAACAGGGAAGGGTTGAGCAGTTCTTC.

The genes are TRBV10-3 and TRBJ1-5; possible D gene TRBD1, 5 bases. V was trimmed by 6 bases and J by 2 bases, leaving 11 bases between them. The CDR3 covers 14 residues. Germline V gene lookup returns CDR1 ENHRY and CDR2 SYGVKD. CDR3 sequence reads: CAIREDSGNQPQHF. The CDR3 nucleotides are TGTGCCATCAGGGAAGACAGTGGCAATCAGCCCCAGCATTTT.

This sequence joins TRBV5-4 and TRBJ1-2; D is perhaps TRBD1 (5 bases). Per germline, CDR1 SGHNT and CDR2 YYREEE (reference sequence). Between the trimmed V and J ends, which lost 3 bases and 5 bases, there was a span of 14 bases. The CDR3 is 14 residues long. CDR3 region: CASSSGGIIYGYTF. The CDR3 DNA sequence: TGTGCCAGCAGCTCGGGGGGTATCATATATGGCTACACCTTC.

V is TRBV7-2 and J is TRBJ2-7; D is uncertain. The length of the CDR3 is 13 residues. CDR1 and CDR2 from the germline V gene are SGHTA and FQGNSA. V shed 5 bases and J shed 2 bases, with 10 bases lying between them. CDR3 coding DNA: TGTGCCAGCAGCCGCGACTTCCCCTACGAGCAGTACTTC. Encoded protein: CASSRDFPYEQYF.

This clone appeared a few times. V usage is TRBV15 and J usage is TRBJ2-7, with D possibly matching TRBD2 (5 bases). V lost 1 base and J 5 bases, leaving 18 bases between the germline ends. This CDR3 contains 16 residues. Germline V gene lookup returns CDR1 LNHNV and CDR2 YYDKDF (reference sequence). CDR3 sequence: CATSRARGVAWNEQYF. The CDR3 DNA is TGTGCCACCAGCAGAGCCCGTGGGGTAGCGTGGAACGAGCAGTACTTC.